The 30 T cell receptor beta chains listed next were all sequenced from one sample in a study of identical twins. TCRdb re-called the 5' RACE reads through MiXCR, storing one row per CDR3 protein. The data contain 400,000 to 550,000 distinct CDR3 sequences, around 24% of them singletons. This sample also appeared in a second study, on T cells expressing NK-cell markers.

The specimen was CD4+ T cells sorted from blood. The receptors were sampled from a woman aged 18 to 35 in good health.

This clonotype has a handful of counts. The chain links TRBV30 to TRBJ2-3; 13 bases map to TRBD2. The CDR3 consists of 15 residues. From germline, CDR1 is GTSNPN and CDR2 SVGIG (reference sequence). J gave up 5 bases and V 4 bases, and 6 bases lay outside the gene matches. Here the CDR3 reads CAWITSGRAGDTQYF. The CDR3 region has the DNA TGTGCCTGGATAACTAGCGGGAGGGCCGGAGATACGCAGTATTTT.

This chain links TRBV5-5 with TRBJ2-5, with unresolved D. Trimming stripped 6 bases from V and 6 bases from J, with 9 bases between. The V gene's germline CDR1 is SGHKS and CDR2 YYEKEE (reference sequence). The length of the CDR3 is 11 residues. This CDR3 is CASTPGKTQYF. CDR3 DNA sequence: TGTGCCAGCACCCCTGGAAAGACCCAGTACTTC.

The chain is built from TRBV7-3 and TRBJ2-1; 8 bases fit TRBD2. Germline CDR1 reads SGHTA; CDR2 reads FQGTGA. The CDR3 is made up of 14 amino acids. With 5 bases clipped from V and 9 bases from J, the junction kept 9 bases outside the gene matches. The DNA for the CDR3 is TGTGCCAGCAGCCCAGGACTAGCTCGGAGTGAGCAGTTCTTC. It codes for CASSPGLARSEQFF.

V is TRBV12-5 and J is TRBJ2-5; 7 bases match TRBD1. V lost 5 bases to trimming and J lost 4 bases; unmatched junction nucleotides: 4. The CDR3 extends over 13 amino acids. Germline loops: CDR1 LGHNT, CDR2 FRNRAP. CDR3 sequence: CASGVTGRETQYF. The CDR3 region has the DNA TGTGCTAGTGGTGTGACAGGGAGAGAGACCCAGTACTTC.

V gene TRBV27 combines with J gene TRBJ2-7; the D gene is possibly TRBD2 (6 bases). V gave up 5 bases and J gave up 0 bases, with 11 bases separating them. Per the germline V gene, CDR1 is MNHEY and CDR2 is SMNVEV (reference sequence). The CDR3 extends over 14 amino acids. The CDR3 protein is CASSPGGNSYEQYF. The CDR3 DNA follows: TGTGCCAGCAGTCCCGGCGGGAACTCCTACGAGCAGTACTTC.

The rearrangement links TRBV7-2 to TRBJ2-7; D not certain. Trimming left V 5 bases short and J 2 bases short, with 10 bases between. The germline gives CDR1 SGHTA, CDR2 FQGNSA. This CDR3 has 13 residues. Here the CDR3 reads CASSPPNPYEQYF. CDR3 bases: TGTGCCAGCAGCCCCCCCAACCCCTACGAGCAGTACTTC.

This clonotype came up a few times. This chain links TRBV27 with TRBJ2-7; 9 bases are a match to TRBD2. V shed 10 bases, J shed 3 bases, and the junction held 16 bases outside the gene matches. This CDR3 spans 16 amino acids. Germline CDR1 and CDR2: MNHEY and SMNVEV (reference sequence). This chain's CDR3 is CATAGRKREAHYEQYF. The CDR3 bases are TGTGCCACTGCCGGAAGAAAGCGGGAGGCCCACTACGAGCAGTACTTC.

The V call is TRBV30, the J call TRBJ2-5, with D perhaps given as TRBD1 or TRBD2 (5 bases each). The CDR3 length is 13 residues. V lost 2 bases, J lost 4 bases, and 11 bases lay in between. Germline CDR1 and CDR2: GTSNPN and SVGIG (reference sequence). The CDR3 DNA reads as TGTGCCTGGAGTCGGGGCCCGGTAGAGACCCAGTACTTC. Translation gives CAWSRGPVETQYF.

The J gene is TRBJ2-1, the V gene TRBV20-1; TRBD2 agrees at 11 bases. The V and J ends lost 5 bases and 0 bases, in that order; junction bases with no gene match: 6. This CDR3 comprises 16 residues. CDR1 is DFQATT and CDR2 is SNEGSKA in the germline V gene (reference sequence). This CDR3 is CSAVSGRAVSYNEQFF. DNA of the CDR3: TGCAGTGCTGTTAGCGGGAGGGCGGTCTCCTACAATGAGCAGTTCTTC.

V usage is TRBV7-9 and J usage is TRBJ2-1, with 11 bases fitting TRBD2. In germline, CDR1 is SEHNR, CDR2 FQNEAQ (reference sequence). This CDR3 region has 16 residues. J gave up 7 bases and V 7 bases, and 12 bases lay outside the gene matches. This CDR3 reads CASKEGSSGRENEQFF. The CDR3 DNA follows: TGTGCCAGCAAAGAGGGAAGTAGCGGGAGGGAGAATGAGCAGTTCTTC.

CDR3 in amino acids: CASPSSTGELFF. Here the CDR3 DNA reads TGTGCCAGCCCTTCCTCCACCGGGGAGCTGTTTTTT. This chain joins TRBV6-6 and TRBJ2-2; D is ambiguous. Per the germline V gene, CDR1 is MNHNY and CDR2 is SVGAGI (reference sequence). The CDR3 totals 12 residues. V was trimmed by 8 bases and J by 4 bases, leaving 8 bases between them.

This clonotype was counted only a few times. This chain uses TRBV21-1 with TRBJ2-7; the D call of TRBD2 is as the table states it, not checked on the DNA. TRBV21-1 is shown as a pseudogene. This CDR3 spans 17 amino acids. This CDR3 reads CASSTLGALALGGEQYF. The CDR3 coding sequence is TGTGCCAGCAGCACCCTCGGGGCACTAGCTCTCGGCGGCGAGCAGTACTTC.

This chain uses TRBV5-1 with TRBJ2-1, with D possibly TRBD1 on 5 matching bases. CDR3 length: 16 residues. Per germline, CDR1 SGHRS and CDR2 YFSETQ. V dropped 1 base and J dropped 4 bases, with 15 bases sitting between them. DNA of the CDR3: TGCGCCAGCAGCTTGATGTCAGGGTCGGAATACAATGAGCAGTTCTTC. Residues: CASSLMSGSEYNEQFF. The variable domain in full, completed from reference TRBV5-1 and TRBJ2-1, reads KAGVTQTPRYLIKTRGQQVTLSCSPISGHRSVSWYQQTPGQGLQFLFEYFSETQRNKGNFPGRFSGRQFSNSRSEMNVSTLELGDSALYLCASSLMSGSEYNEQFFGPGTRLTVL.

The CDR3, as DNA: TGTGCCATAACCGGGGCAGCGTTAGCCGAGCAGTACTTC. Residues: CAITGAALAEQYF. The chain carries TRBV10-3 and TRBJ2-7; either TRBD1 or TRBD2 may supply D (5 bases each). This CDR3 comprises 13 residues. Germline values: CDR1 ENHRY, CDR2 SYGVKD. V was clipped by 9 bases and J by 6 bases, with 18 bases between them.

This clonotype occurred a few times. The chain carries TRBV20-1 and TRBJ2-1; the D is unclear. The CDR3 sequence is 13 residues long. From germline, CDR1 is DFQATT and CDR2 SNEGSKA (reference sequence). Trimming shortened V by 2 bases and J by 0 bases, and 5 bases separated the two germline ends. CDR3 nucleotide sequence: TGCAGTGCTAGATTAGTCTCCTACAATGAGCAGTTCTTC. Encoded protein: CSARLVSYNEQFF.

This clonotype was recorded a few times. V gene TRBV9 combines with J gene TRBJ1-4; no firm D call. This CDR3 contains 12 residues. Germline lookup yields CDR1 SGDLS and CDR2 YYNGEE. The V and J ends lost 2 bases and 7 bases respectively, with 6 bases between them. The CDR3 loop is CASSVPGEKLFF. The DNA for the CDR3 is TGTGCCAGCAGCGTGCCGGGTGAAAAACTGTTTTTT. Looking up the rest from reference TRBV9 and TRBJ1-4 gives the full variable domain: DSGVTQTPKHLITATGQRVTLRCSPRSGDLSVYWYQQSLDQGLQFLIQYYNGEERAKGNILERFSAQQFPDLHSELNLSSLELGDSALYFCASSVPGEKLFFGSGTQLSVL.

This clonotype was seen a handful of times. This chain connects TRBV5-1 to TRBJ2-5, with D unclear. CDR1 is SGHRS and CDR2 is YFSETQ in the germline V gene. The V end lost 1 base, the J end lost 0 bases, and 7 bases lay between the germline ends. CDR3 size: 14 residues. The CDR3 DNA sequence: TGCGCCAGCAGCTTGAGTGGATACCAAGAGACCCAGTACTTC. It translates to CASSLSGYQETQYF.

V usage is TRBV5-1 and J usage is TRBJ2-2; 8 bases agree with TRBD1. Germline-derived CDR1 and CDR2 are SGHRS and YFSETQ. This CDR3 spans 15 amino acids. The junction had 7 bases not matched to a gene; V was cut back by 2 bases and J by 7 bases. Written as DNA, the CDR3 is TGCGCCAGCAGCTTTACGCAGGGGGCGAACGGGGAGCTGTTTTTT. This gives the protein CASSFTQGANGELFF.

The chain recombines TRBV2 with TRBJ2-1; no clear D gene. Trimming pared 8 bases from V and 0 bases from J, leaving 14 bases between. Germline CDR1 is SNHLY and CDR2 is FYNNEI. This CDR3 is built from 15 residues. The CDR3 is CASLFEVSSYNEQFF. CDR3 in DNA: TGTGCCAGCCTGTTTGAGGTTAGCTCCTACAATGAGCAGTTCTTC.

This clonotype showed up just a few times. The chain combines TRBV3-1 with TRBJ2-1, with unresolved D. This CDR3 contains 16 residues. Trimming took 2 bases from V and 0 from J, leaving 11 bases between them. CDR1 is LGHDT, CDR2 YNNKEL, per germline (reference sequence). CDR3 loop: CASSQINRFSYNEQFF. The DNA for the CDR3 is TGTGCCAGCAGCCAAATAAACAGATTCTCCTACAATGAGCAGTTCTTC.

As regards this clonotype: A read error may explain this, as a much larger clone is one base away. The chain combines TRBV29-1 with TRBJ1-1, with D unresolved. This CDR3 spans 11 amino acids. The germline V and J ends were trimmed by 4 bases and 1 base, with 4 bases remaining between them. Germline values: CDR1 SQVTM, CDR2 ANQGSEA. CDR3 sequence (DNA): TGCAGCGTTGCAAAGAACACTGAAGCTTTCTTT. This sequence encodes CSVAKNTEAFF.

This clonotype came up a few times. This chain links TRBV5-1 with TRBJ2-5; 8 nucleotides match TRBD2. Germline CDR1 and CDR2: SGHRS and YFSETQ. J lost 4 bases, V lost 6 bases, and 14 bases had no gene match. The CDR3 has 16 amino acids. In nucleotides, the CDR3 is TGCGCCAGCACCCACCTTCTAGCGGGTCAGCGAGAGACCCAGTACTTC. Its protein is CASTHLLAGQRETQYF.

This clonotype was detected a few times. This sequence joins TRBV28 and TRBJ1-1; no definite D call. CDR1 is MDHEN, CDR2 SYDVKM, per germline. This CDR3 has 11 residues. The CDR3 DNA is TGTGTGGTGGTATTTAGAACTGAAGCTTTCTTT. This encodes CVVVFRTEAFF. Complete variable domain (other parts from reference TRBV28 and TRBJ1-1): DVKVTQSSRYLVKRTGEKVFLECVQDMDHENMFWYRQDPGLGLRLIYFSYDVKMKEKGDIPEGYSVSREKKERFSLILESASTNQTSMYLCVVVFRTEAFFGQGTRLTVV.

This clonotype has ten or more counts. The chain links TRBV3-1 to TRBJ1-1; D perhaps matches TRBD1 (5 bases). The CDR3 is made up of 11 amino acids. The germline CDR1 and CDR2 sequences are LGHDT and YNNKEL (reference sequence). V was pared by 11 bases and J by 1 base, with 8 bases between. The CDR3 is CAAGQNTEAFF. CDR3 nucleotide sequence: TGTGCCGCCGGACAGAACACTGAAGCTTTCTTT.

The chain is built from TRBV5-5 and TRBJ1-1, with D uncertain. The CDR3 runs 14 residues. The V and J ends lost 2 bases and 2 bases respectively, with 10 bases between them. CDR1 and CDR2 from the germline V gene are SGHKS and YYEKEE (reference sequence). CDR3 protein: CASSFVRVNTEAFF. CDR3 nucleotide sequence: TGTGCCAGCAGCTTTGTGAGAGTAAACACTGAAGCTTTCTTT.

The chain has TRBV4-3 and TRBJ1-3; D uncertain. Germline loops: CDR1 LGHNA, CDR2 YSLEER. The CDR3 is 13 amino acids. Trimming removed 9 bases at V and 1 base at J, with 10 bases between. CDR3 nucleotides: TGCGCCAGTGCCCGGGAGTCTGGAAACACCATATATTTT. Its protein is CASARESGNTIYF.

There are a few counts of this clonotype. The CDR3 sequence: CSVETLGGYTF. The CDR3 nucleotides read TGCAGCGTCGAGACCCTGGGTGGCTACACCTTC. V is TRBV29-1 and J is TRBJ1-2, with D hard to call. The CDR3 length is 11 residues. Per germline, CDR1 SQVTM and CDR2 ANQGSEA. V lost 6 bases and J lost 7, with 12 bases in between.

This clonotype was counted once. The V gene is TRBV5-1, the J gene TRBJ2-1, with D tentatively TRBD2 (5 bases). The V gene lost 4 bases and the J gene lost 1 base, with 12 bases spanning the gap. The CDR3 runs 15 residues. Germline CDR1 is SGHRS and CDR2 is YFSETQ. CDR3 loop: CASSPSGESYNEQFF. The CDR3, as DNA: TGCGCCAGCAGCCCGTCCGGGGAGTCCTACAATGAGCAGTTCTTC.

This chain uses TRBV29-1 with TRBJ2-3; TRBD1 is a possible D gene (6 bases). This CDR3 spans 12 amino acids. Germline V CDR1 and CDR2: SQVTM, ANQGSEA. Deletions cut 7 bases from V and 5 bases from J, with 13 bases between. The chain's CDR3 is CSGASGEDTQYF. In nucleotides, the CDR3 is TGCAGCGGAGCGTCAGGGGAAGATACGCAGTATTTT.

This clonotype appeared a few times. The chain has TRBV24-1 and TRBJ1-5; D is possibly TRBD1 (5 bases). CDR3 length: 14 residues. Trimming took 8 bases from V and 0 from J, leaving 10 bases between them. CDR1 and CDR2 from the germline V gene are KGHDR and SFDVKD. CDR3 sequence reads: CATMGPYSNQPQHF. Here the CDR3 DNA reads TGTGCCACCATGGGACCTTATAGCAATCAGCCCCAGCATTTT.